Listed here are 19 T cell receptor beta chains from one sample, sequenced in a study of CD8+CD57+ T cells in acquired aplastic anemia. Genomic DNA constituted the template upon which TCR beta VDJ and CDR3 profiling was performed. TCRdb ran MiXCR on the reads and lists one entry per CDR3 protein. The table shows around 150,000 distinct CDR3 sequences, with 35% to 55% occurring only once. The source material was sorted CD4+, CD8+, or CD8+CD57+ T cells (not recorded which) from PBMCs. Receptors originate from a human donor in good health.

This clonotype came up many times. This chain uses TRBV7-9 with TRBJ1-2, with 7 positions matching TRBD1. The CDR3 sequence is 14 residues long. The germline gives CDR1 SEHNR, CDR2 FQNEAQ (reference sequence). V trimming: 4 bases; J trimming: 4 bases; junction bases outside the gene matches: 6. The CDR3 DNA sequence: TGTGCCAGCAGCTCGATGACAGGGATCTATGGCTACACCTTC. Its protein is CASSSMTGIYGYTF.

This clonotype was seen many times. CDR3: CASSLAQGAGYTF. DNA of the CDR3: TGTGCCAGCAGCTTAGCTCAGGGGGCTGGCTACACCTTC. The chain recombines TRBV7-2 with TRBJ1-2; 8 nucleotides match TRBD1. The CDR3 loop spans 13 amino acids. Germline-derived CDR1 and CDR2 are SGHTA and FQGNSA. The V segment lost 0 bases and the J segment 7 bases; nucleotides outside the gene matches: 1.

V gene TRBV7-8 combines with J gene TRBJ1-2; 7 bases line up with TRBD1. Germline V gene sequence: CDR1 SGHVS, CDR2 FQNEAQ. There are 14 residues in the CDR3. V dropped 5 bases and J dropped 2; count of bases not matched to a gene: 5. CDR3 DNA sequence: TGTGCCAGCAGCGCATCGACAGGGAACTATGGCTACACCTTC. Translation: CASSASTGNYGYTF.

The chain carries TRBV15 and TRBJ2-1; D ambiguous. CDR3 length: 16 amino acids. Trimming took off 0 bases at V and 0 bases at J, with 9 bases between the two ends. CDR1 is LNHNV, CDR2 YYDKDF, per germline (reference sequence). The CDR3, as DNA: TGTGCCACCAGCAGAGACGCGGCTAGCTCCTACAATGAGCAGTTCTTC. Translating gives CATSRDAASSYNEQFF.

This clonotype was observed many times. The chain links TRBV6-1 to TRBJ2-7; possibly TRBD2 for D (5 bases). V was trimmed by 6 bases and J by 7 bases, leaving 25 bases between them. CDR3 length: 16 residues. Germline V CDR1 and CDR2: MNHNS, SASEGT. Here the CDR3 DNA reads TGTGCCAGCAGAACGATACACAGCGTTCCCACTAGGGAGCAGTACTTC. It is translated as CASRTIHSVPTREQYF.

The J gene is TRBJ2-7, the V gene TRBV11-2, with D possibly matching TRBD2 (6 bases). CDR1 and CDR2 from the germline V gene are SGHAT and FQNNGV. The V end lost 1 base, the J end lost 2 bases, and 30 bases lay between the germline ends. The CDR3 consists of 21 residues. The DNA of the CDR3 is TGTGCCAGCAGCTTAGTTCCCCCTTCCCACACGGAGGGGTATAGCCCCTACGAGCAGTACTTC. It yields the protein CASSLVPPSHTEGYSPYEQYF.

This clonotype was detected ten times or more. The chain recombines TRBV4-1 with TRBJ2-7; 12 positions match TRBD2. Germline V CDR1 and CDR2: MGHRA, YSYEKL. J lost 4 bases, V lost 4 bases, and 11 bases had no gene match. CDR3 length: 17 residues. In DNA form, the CDR3 reads TGCGCCAGCAGCCCTTGGGGTATACTAGCGGGAGGATACGAGCAGTACTTC. Translated: CASSPWGILAGGYEQYF.

This clonotype was detected many times. This sequence joins TRBV24-1 and TRBJ1-2, with D possibly TRBD1 on 6 matching bases. CDR3 length: 17 residues. Trimming removed 5 bases at V and 0 bases at J, with 18 bases between. Germline V gene data show CDR1 as KGHDR and CDR2 as SFDVKD. CDR3 coding DNA: TGTGCCACCAGTGGCCCGGACAGACCCGGCCCTAACTATGGCTACACCTTC. As protein: CATSGPDRPGPNYGYTF.

As regards this clonotype: Just one base apart from a much larger clone, this may be a read error. The chain employs TRBV14 and TRBJ2-2; maybe TRBD2 (6 bases). CDR1 is SGHDN and CDR2 is FVKESK in the germline V gene. The CDR3 extends over 13 amino acids. The CDR3 is CASSQWNTGGLFF. DNA for the CDR3: TGTGCCAGCAGCCAATGGAACACCGGGGGGCTGTTTTTT.

The chain combines TRBV11-2 with TRBJ1-2, with 7 nucleotides matching TRBD1. V lost 2 bases and J lost 1; bases outside the gene matches: 13. In germline, CDR1 is SGHAT, CDR2 FQNNGV. This CDR3 comprises 18 residues. The CDR3: CASSLWGSSQGVNYGYTF. CDR3 sequence (DNA): TGTGCCAGCAGCTTATGGGGCTCGTCCCAGGGGGTTAACTATGGCTACACCTTC.

The chain joins TRBV14 to TRBJ2-7; D call uncertain. This CDR3 spans 13 amino acids. Trimming stripped 1 base from V and 3 bases from J, with 7 bases between. Germline CDR1 SGHDN, CDR2 FVKESK. CDR3 coding DNA: TGTGCCAGCAGCCAAGCTGTGGTCTACGAGCAGTACTTC. Its protein product is CASSQAVVYEQYF.

Regarding this clonotype: A clone one base away is much larger, so this may be a read error. The V and J genes are TRBV6-1 and TRBJ1-1, with a possible D match to TRBD1 (6 bases). Germline assignment: CDR1 MNHNS and CDR2 SASEGT. V was clipped by 6 bases and J by 4 bases, with 9 bases between them. The CDR3 loop spans 12 amino acids. The CDR3 loop is CASSRGGTEAFF. CDR3 DNA: TGTGCCAGCAGCCGAGGGGGCACTGAAGCTTTCTTT.

Here the CDR3 reads CASSFPRAGAPETQYF. CDR3 bases: TGTGCCAGCAGCTTCCCCCGGGCAGGGGCCCCCGAGACCCAGTACTTC. This chain links TRBV5-6 with TRBJ2-5, with D possibly being TRBD1 (6 bases). Germline CDR1 and CDR2: SGHDT and YYEEEE. This CDR3 comprises 16 residues. With 2 bases removed from V and 5 bases from J, the gap between germline ends came to 19 bases.

This clonotype was seen at least ten times. V gene TRBV15 combines with J gene TRBJ1-1, with D perhaps TRBD1 (5 bases). The germline V gene has CDR1 LNHNV and CDR2 YYDKDF (reference sequence). This CDR3 region has 15 residues. Trimming removed 5 bases from V and 3 bases from J, with 16 bases in between. In DNA form, the CDR3 reads TGTGCCACCAGCGTCGGGATTGGGGGTCACACTGAAGCTTTCTTT. The encoded protein is CATSVGIGGHTEAFF.

This clonotype was found many times. This chain joins TRBV20-1 and TRBJ2-7, with a tentative D call TRBD1 (7 bases). The germline CDR1 and CDR2 sequences are DFQATT and SNEGSKA (reference sequence). The V gene lost 5 bases and the J gene lost 1 base, with 9 bases spanning the gap. The CDR3 is 12 residues long. CDR3: CSAAGQSYEQYF. Here the CDR3 DNA reads TGCAGTGCTGCGGGACAGTCCTACGAGCAGTACTTC.

V and J are TRBV7-2 and TRBJ1-1; D is possibly TRBD1 (5 bases). Trimming shortened V by 4 bases and J by 4 bases, and 16 bases separated the two germline ends. The CDR3 spans 15 residues. Germline lookup yields CDR1 SGHTA and CDR2 FQGNSA. This chain's CDR3 is CASSSQPGAPTEAFF. The CDR3 DNA reads as TGTGCCAGCAGCTCGCAGCCTGGGGCGCCCACTGAAGCTTTCTTT.

The chain recombines TRBV7-9 with TRBJ1-1; D is ambiguous. This CDR3 has 13 residues. Germline V gives CDR1 SEHNR, CDR2 FQNEAQ (reference sequence). With 5 bases removed from V and 2 bases from J, the gap between germline ends came to 9 bases. CDR3 coding DNA: TGTGCCAGCAGCAATCAACAAAACACTGAAGCTTTCTTT. It encodes CASSNQQNTEAFF. Variable domain in full (rest from reference TRBV7-9 and TRBJ1-1): DTGVSQNPRHKITKRGQNVTFRCDPISEHNRLYWYRQTLGQGPEFLTYFQNEAQLEKSRLLSDRFSAERPKGSFSTLEIQRTEQGDSAMYLCASSNQQNTEAFFGQGTRLTVV.

The rearrangement links TRBV11-2 to TRBJ2-1; unclear D gene. With 5 bases removed from V and 4 bases from J, the gap between germline ends came to 12 bases. CDR1 is SGHAT and CDR2 is FQNNGV in the germline V gene. The CDR3 has 14 amino acids. The CDR3 is CASSPPNKYNEQFF. CDR3 bases: TGTGCCAGCAGCCCCCCGAACAAGTACAATGAGCAGTTCTTC.

This clonotype was recorded once. The chain recombines TRBV25-1 with TRBJ2-7, with TRBD1 matching 9 bases. From germline, CDR1 is MGHDK and CDR2 SYGVNS. This CDR3 has 14 residues. Germline trimming cut 4 bases from V and 4 bases from J; bases unmatched to any gene: 5. CDR3 sequence: CASSASGQGYEQYF. The CDR3 DNA reads TGTGCCAGCAGTGCCTCCGGACAGGGGTACGAGCAGTACTTC.